The source of this T cell receptor beta chain is a study of human T cells and chemical hapten exposure (dated by TCRdb to about 2021). In terms of the full investigation: For sensitization, 2% DPC in acetone was applied to a 2 cm by 2 cm area of upper inner arm skin. Twenty-nine alopecia patients gave blood for TCR sequencing at one to four time points (pre-sensitization, 2, 6 and 24 weeks). Throughout the roughly 25-week study period, patients were also given weekly therapeutic DPC doses on the scalp. Libraries were pooled for sequencing, and variation in per-sample TCR yields was attributed mainly to small differences in library volumes within the pool. Peripheral blood TCR repertoire changes were tracked in vivo in alopecia patients during primary and secondary sensitization to the hapten diphenylcyclopropenone (DPC). Patient blood was sampled pre-sensitization (week 0) and at 2, 6 and about 24 weeks after DPC sensitization. Patch testing was performed on the upper back with Finn chambers containing 0.01% DPC, and the patch tests were scored after 6 days according to International Contact Dermatitis Research Group standards. The patient cohort, mostly female, included alopecia areata with under or over 50% scalp involvement, alopecia totalis and alopecia universalis.

This sample's time point label indicates: pre-sensitization, week 0. The sample's treatment or condition label, in plain terms: therapeutic diphenylcyclopropenone sensitization with weekly scalp DPC. Blood at each patch-test visit was drawn before the patch test was applied. Patients were considered eligible if aged 18 to 70, diagnosed with alopecia and deemed suitable for DPC therapy, and patients were excluded if pregnant. Total RNA was extracted from unfractionated whole blood collected in Tempus Blood RNA tubes. On this clonotype: Its binding antigen is unknown. Within one base of it there is no much larger clone, and no base qualities were kept.

What the work shows at the level of the full study, not this receptor alone: Alopecia, a presumed autoimmune disease, was present in all patients, so the immune response of the patients might differ from that of healthy individuals. No change with DPC sensitization was found in the number of TCRs above 1 in 1000 frequency, and no evidence of global repertoire structure alterations was found. After repeated subsampling, the strength of the expansion versus patch-test correlation and the threshold at which it became significant changed. Significantly more large CDR3 similarity clusters were formed by expanded TCRs than by pre-sensitization or healthy control sets, consistent with antigen-driven responses. The number of PT1 expanded TCRs positively correlated with patch test score, significant at thresholds 8, 16 and 32 but not 4.

The CDR3 holds 20 amino acids from the cysteine to the phenylalanine. Only the CDR3 DNA is retained, 60 bases long and in frame from the first base. V sheds 0 bases and J sheds 1 base, leaving 19 bases between their ends. CDR1 is given as MDHEN and CDR2 as SYDVKM, both from the germline V gene. Preparation of the library involved RACE. Sequencer: NextSeq 500. Library preparation attached unique molecular identifiers to individual cDNA molecules for quantitative, reproducible TCR counting. Both TCR alpha and TCR beta chains were sequenced from each blood RNA sample. As for how the authors treated the data: Samples had a median of approximately 96,000 TCRs, with a range from about 23,224 to 690,600. V, J and CDR3 annotation of the TCR reads was carried out using the Decombinator software suite. For PS versus PT1 abundance plots, all samples were subsampled to the same number of TCRs (28,000). Expanded TCRs were defined as absent before sensitization and observed at least eight times at the 2-week time point. TCRdb cleaned the public reads at Q25 with fastp, built clones with MiXCR and kept in-frame beta chains. Identical CDR3 proteins give one entry, which carries the most common genes and DNA. Clone size and V and J calls follow TCRdb, not the original study. In this sample the table shows about 120,000 distinct CDR3 sequences, roughly 14% of which occur a single time. The ten largest make up 2.5% to 3% of the sample.

This clonotype originated in a woman younger than 30 with alopecia areata. Some clones in this sample may be carry-over from other donors' samples. The starting material was whole blood, obtained in connection with sensitization to the hapten diphenylcyclopropenone (DPC). The chain employs TRBV28 and TRBJ2-6, with a tentative D gene TRBD2 over 6 matching bases. The DNA sequence reads TGTGCCAGCAGTTTATGGGGCCGCGGCGGCGGGAAATCTGGGGCCAACGTCCTGACTTTC. Its translation is CASSLWGRGGGKSGANVLTF.